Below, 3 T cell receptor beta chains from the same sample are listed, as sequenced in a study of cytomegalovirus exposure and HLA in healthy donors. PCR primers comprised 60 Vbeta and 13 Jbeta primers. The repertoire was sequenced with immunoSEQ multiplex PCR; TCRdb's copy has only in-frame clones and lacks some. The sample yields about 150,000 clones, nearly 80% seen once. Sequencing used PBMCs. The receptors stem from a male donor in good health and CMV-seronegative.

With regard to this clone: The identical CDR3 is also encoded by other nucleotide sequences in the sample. The CDR3 spells CASSITGGNYGYTF. For the CDR3, the DNA is TGTGCCAGTAGTATTACAGGGGGTAACTATGGCTACACCTTC. The chain is built from TRBV19 and TRBJ1-2, with TRBD1 matching over 8 bases. Germline V gives CDR1 LNHDA, CDR2 SQIVND (reference sequence). The CDR3 extends over 14 amino acids. V shed 3 bases and J 1 base; nucleotides not matched to a gene: 1.

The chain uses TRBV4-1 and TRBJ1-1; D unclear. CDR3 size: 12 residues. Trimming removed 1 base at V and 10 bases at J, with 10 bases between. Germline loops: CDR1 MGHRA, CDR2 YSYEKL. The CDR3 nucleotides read TGCGCCAGCAGCCAAGCGGGGTGGGGAGCTTTCTTT. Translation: CASSQAGWGAFF.

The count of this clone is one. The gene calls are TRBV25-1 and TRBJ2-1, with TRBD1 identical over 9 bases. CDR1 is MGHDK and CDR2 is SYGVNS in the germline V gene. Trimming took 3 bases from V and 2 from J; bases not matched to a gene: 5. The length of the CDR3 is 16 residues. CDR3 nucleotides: TGTGCCAGCAGTGATCGTCGACAGGGGGCCTACAATGAGCAGTTCTTC. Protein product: CASSDRRQGAYNEQFF.